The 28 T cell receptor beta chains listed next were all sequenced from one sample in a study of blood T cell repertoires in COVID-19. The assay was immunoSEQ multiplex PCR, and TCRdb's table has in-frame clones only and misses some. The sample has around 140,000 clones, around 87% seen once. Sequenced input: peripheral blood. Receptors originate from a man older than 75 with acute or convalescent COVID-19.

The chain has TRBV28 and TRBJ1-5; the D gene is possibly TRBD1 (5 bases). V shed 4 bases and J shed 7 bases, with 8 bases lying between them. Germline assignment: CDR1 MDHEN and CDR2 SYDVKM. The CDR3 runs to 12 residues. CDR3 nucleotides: TGTGCCAGCAGTTGGGGGGAGCAGCCCCAGCATTTT. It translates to CASSWGEQPQHF. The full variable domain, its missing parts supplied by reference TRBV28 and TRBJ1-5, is DVKVTQSSRYLVKRTGEKVFLECVQDMDHENMFWYRQDPGLGLRLIYFSYDVKMKEKGDIPEGYSVSREKKERFSLILESASTNQTSMYLCASSWGEQPQHFGDGTRLSIL.

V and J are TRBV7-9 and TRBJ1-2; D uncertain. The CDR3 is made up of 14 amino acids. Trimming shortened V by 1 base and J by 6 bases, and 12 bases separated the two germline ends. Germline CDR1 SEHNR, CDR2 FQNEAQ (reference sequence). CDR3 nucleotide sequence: TGTGCCAGCAGCTTAGGGTTCCCCCAGGATGGCTACACCTTC. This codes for CASSLGFPQDGYTF.

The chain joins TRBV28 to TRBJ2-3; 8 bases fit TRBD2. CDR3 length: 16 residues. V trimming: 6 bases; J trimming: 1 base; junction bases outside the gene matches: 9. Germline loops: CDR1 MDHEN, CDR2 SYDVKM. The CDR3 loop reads CASRRSGTRGTDTQYF. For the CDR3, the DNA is TGTGCCAGCAGGCGCTCCGGGACTAGGGGCACAGATACGCAGTATTTT. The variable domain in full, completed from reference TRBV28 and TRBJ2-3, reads DVKVTQSSRYLVKRTGEKVFLECVQDMDHENMFWYRQDPGLGLRLIYFSYDVKMKEKGDIPEGYSVSREKKERFSLILESASTNQTSMYLCASRRSGTRGTDTQYFGPGTRLTVL.

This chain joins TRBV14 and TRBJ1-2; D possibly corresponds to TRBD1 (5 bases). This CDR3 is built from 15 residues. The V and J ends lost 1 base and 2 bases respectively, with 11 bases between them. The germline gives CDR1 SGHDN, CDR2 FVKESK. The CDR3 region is CASSQVAGWNYGYTF. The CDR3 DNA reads TGTGCCAGCAGCCAAGTAGCAGGGTGGAACTATGGCTACACCTTC.

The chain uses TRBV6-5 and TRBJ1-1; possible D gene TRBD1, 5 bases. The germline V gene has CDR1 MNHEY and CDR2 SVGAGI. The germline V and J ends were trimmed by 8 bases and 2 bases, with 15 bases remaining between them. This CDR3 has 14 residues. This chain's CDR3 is CASGSGMGNTEAFF. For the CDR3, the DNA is TGTGCCAGCGGGTCAGGGATGGGAAACACTGAAGCTTTCTTT.

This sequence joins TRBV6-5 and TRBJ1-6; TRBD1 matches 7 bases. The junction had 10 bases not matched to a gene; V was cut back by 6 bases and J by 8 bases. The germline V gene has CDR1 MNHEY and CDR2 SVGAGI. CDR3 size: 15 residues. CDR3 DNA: TGTGCCAGCAGCGAGAACAGGGGAGTTGATTCACCCCTCCACTTT. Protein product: CASSENRGVDSPLHF.

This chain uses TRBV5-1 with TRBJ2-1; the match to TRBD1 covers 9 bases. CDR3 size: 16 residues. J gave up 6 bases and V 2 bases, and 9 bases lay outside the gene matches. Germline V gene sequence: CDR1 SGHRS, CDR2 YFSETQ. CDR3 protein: CASSFSGTGKFNEQFF. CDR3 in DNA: TGCGCCAGCAGCTTCTCCGGGACAGGGAAATTCAATGAGCAGTTCTTC.

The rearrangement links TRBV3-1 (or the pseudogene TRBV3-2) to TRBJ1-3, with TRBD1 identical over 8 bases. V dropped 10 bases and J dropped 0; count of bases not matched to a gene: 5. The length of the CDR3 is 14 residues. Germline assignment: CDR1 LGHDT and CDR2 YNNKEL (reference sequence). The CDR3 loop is CATGDRGSGNTIYF. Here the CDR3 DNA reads TGTGCCACCGGCGACAGGGGCTCTGGAAACACCATATATTTT.

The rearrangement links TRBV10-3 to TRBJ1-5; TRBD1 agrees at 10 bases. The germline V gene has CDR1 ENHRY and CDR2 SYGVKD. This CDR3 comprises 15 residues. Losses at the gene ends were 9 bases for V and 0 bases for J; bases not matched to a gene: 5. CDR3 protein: CAIRQGAGSNQPQHF. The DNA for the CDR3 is TGTGCCATACGACAGGGGGCAGGTAGCAATCAGCCCCAGCATTTT.

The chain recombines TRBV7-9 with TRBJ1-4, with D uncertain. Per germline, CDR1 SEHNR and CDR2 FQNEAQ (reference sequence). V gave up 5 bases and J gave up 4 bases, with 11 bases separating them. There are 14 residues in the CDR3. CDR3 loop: CASSHRWLNEKLFF. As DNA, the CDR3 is TGTGCCAGCAGCCACCGTTGGCTTAATGAAAAACTGTTTTTT.

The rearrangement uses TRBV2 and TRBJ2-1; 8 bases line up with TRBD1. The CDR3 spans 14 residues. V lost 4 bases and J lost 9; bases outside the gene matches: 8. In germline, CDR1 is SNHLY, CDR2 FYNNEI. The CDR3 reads CASSVGDRTIEQFF. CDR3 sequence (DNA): TGTGCCAGCAGTGTGGGGGACAGGACAATTGAGCAGTTCTTC.

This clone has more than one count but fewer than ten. CDR3 residues: CASSQDIGNQPQHF. The CDR3, as DNA: TGTGCCAGCAGCCAAGATATTGGCAATCAGCCCCAGCATTTT. V and J are TRBV3-1 (or the pseudogene TRBV3-2) and TRBJ1-5; D remains ambiguous. Between the trimmed V and J ends, which lost 0 bases and 2 bases, there was a span of 5 bases. Germline CDR1 reads LGHDT; CDR2 reads YNNKEL (reference sequence). The CDR3 extends over 14 amino acids.

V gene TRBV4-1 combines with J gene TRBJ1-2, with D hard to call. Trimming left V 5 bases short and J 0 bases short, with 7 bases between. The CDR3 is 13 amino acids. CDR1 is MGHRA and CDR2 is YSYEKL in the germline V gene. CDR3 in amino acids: CASSASANYGYTF. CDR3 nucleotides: TGCGCCAGCAGCGCAAGCGCTAACTATGGCTACACCTTC.

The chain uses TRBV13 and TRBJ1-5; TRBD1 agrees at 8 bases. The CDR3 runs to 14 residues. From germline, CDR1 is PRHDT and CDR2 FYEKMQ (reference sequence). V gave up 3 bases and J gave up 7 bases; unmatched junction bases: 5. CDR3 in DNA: TGTGCCAGCAGCTTCGCAGGGGGCGGCCAGCCCCAGCATTTT. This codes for CASSFAGGGQPQHF. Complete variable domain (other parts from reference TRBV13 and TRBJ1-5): AAGVIQSPRHLIKEKRETATLKCYPIPRHDTVYWYQQGPGQDPQFLISFYEKMQSDKGSIPDRFSAQQFSDYHSELNMSSLELGDSALYFCASSFAGGGQPQHFGDGTRLSIL.

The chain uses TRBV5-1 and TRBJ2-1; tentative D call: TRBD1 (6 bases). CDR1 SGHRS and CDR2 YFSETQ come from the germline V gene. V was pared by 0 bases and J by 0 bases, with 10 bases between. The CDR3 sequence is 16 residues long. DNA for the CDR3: TGCGCCAGCAGCTTGGGGGGACAAAGCTCCTACAATGAGCAGTTCTTC. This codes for CASSLGGQSSYNEQFF.

Here the CDR3 reads CASNAQGFSRETQYF. As DNA, the CDR3 is TGTGCCAGCAATGCACAGGGCTTCAGCCGGGAGACCCAGTACTTC. This chain links TRBV6-5 with TRBJ2-5; D might be TRBD1 (6 bases). The V end lost 7 bases, the J end lost 5 bases, and 20 bases lay between the germline ends. CDR3 length equals 15 residues. Germline V gene sequence: CDR1 MNHEY, CDR2 SVGAGI.

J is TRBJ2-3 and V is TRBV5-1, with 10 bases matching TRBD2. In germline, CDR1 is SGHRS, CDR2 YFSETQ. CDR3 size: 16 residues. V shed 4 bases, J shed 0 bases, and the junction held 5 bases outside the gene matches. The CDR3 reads CASSQRTSGSTDTQYF. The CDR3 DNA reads TGCGCCAGCAGCCAGAGGACTAGCGGAAGCACAGATACGCAGTATTTT.

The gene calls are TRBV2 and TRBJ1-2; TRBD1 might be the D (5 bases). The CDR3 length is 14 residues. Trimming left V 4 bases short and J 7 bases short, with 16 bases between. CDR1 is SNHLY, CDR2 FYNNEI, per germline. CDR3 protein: CASSGNQGISGYTF. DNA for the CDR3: TGTGCCAGCAGTGGGAACCAGGGAATATCTGGCTACACCTTC.

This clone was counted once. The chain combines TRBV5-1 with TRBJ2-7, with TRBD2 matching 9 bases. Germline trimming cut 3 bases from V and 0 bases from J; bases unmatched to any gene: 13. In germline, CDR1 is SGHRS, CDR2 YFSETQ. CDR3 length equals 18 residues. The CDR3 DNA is TGCGCCAGCAGCTCCGGACTCCAGACTAGCGGATTCTCCTACGAGCAGTACTTC. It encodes CASSSGLQTSGFSYEQYF.

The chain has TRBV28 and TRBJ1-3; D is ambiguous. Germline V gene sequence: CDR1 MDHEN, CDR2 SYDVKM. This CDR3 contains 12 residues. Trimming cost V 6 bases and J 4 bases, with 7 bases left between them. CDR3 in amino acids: CASSPLGNTIYF. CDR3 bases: TGTGCCAGCAGCCCCCTGGGAAACACCATATATTTT.

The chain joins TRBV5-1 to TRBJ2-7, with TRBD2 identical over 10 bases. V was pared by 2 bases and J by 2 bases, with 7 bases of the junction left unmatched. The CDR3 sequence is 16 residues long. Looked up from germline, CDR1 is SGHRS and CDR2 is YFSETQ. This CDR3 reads CASSFPQTSGTYEQYF. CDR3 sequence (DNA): TGCGCCAGCAGCTTCCCACAAACTAGCGGGACCTACGAGCAGTACTTC.

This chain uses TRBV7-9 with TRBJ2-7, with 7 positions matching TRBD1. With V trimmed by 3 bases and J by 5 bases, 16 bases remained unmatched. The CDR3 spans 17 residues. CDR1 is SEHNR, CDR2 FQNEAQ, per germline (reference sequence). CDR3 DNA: TGTGCCAGCAGCTTGACCCCACAGGGGACAAGGCACCACGAGCAGTACTTC. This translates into CASSLTPQGTRHHEQYF.

The CDR3 coding sequence is TGTGCCAGCAGTGACCGGACAGGCTATGAAAAACTGTTTTTT. Amino acid sequence: CASSDRTGYEKLFF. The V call is TRBV2, the J call TRBJ1-4; TRBD1 aligns across 7 bases. From germline, CDR1 is SNHLY and CDR2 FYNNEI. After removal of 3 bases from V and 6 bases from J, the junction contained 4 bases not matched to a gene. The CDR3 runs 14 residues.

This CDR3 reads CASSGTRNSPLHF. DNA of the CDR3: TGTGCCAGCAGCGGGACACGAAATTCACCCCTCCACTTT. The rearrangement links TRBV5-5 to TRBJ1-6; D may be TRBD1 (6 bases). V lost 4 bases and J 7 bases, leaving 9 bases between the germline ends. This CDR3 has 13 residues. Per germline, CDR1 SGHKS and CDR2 YYEKEE (reference sequence).

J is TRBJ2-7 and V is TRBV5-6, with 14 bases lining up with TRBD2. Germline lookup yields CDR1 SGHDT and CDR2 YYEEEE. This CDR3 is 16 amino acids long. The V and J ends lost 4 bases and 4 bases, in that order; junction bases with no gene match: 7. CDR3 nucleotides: TGTGCCAGCAGCCTACCGGGACTAGCGGGAGTGTACGAGCAGTACTTC. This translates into CASSLPGLAGVYEQYF.

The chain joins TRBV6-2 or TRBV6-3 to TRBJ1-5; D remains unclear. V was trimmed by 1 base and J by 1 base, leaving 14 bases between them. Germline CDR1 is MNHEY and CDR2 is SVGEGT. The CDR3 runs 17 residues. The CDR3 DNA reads TGTGCCAGCAGTTACTTCTTTCAGGCAGCCAGCAATCAGCCCCAGCATTTT. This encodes CASSYFFQAASNQPQHF.

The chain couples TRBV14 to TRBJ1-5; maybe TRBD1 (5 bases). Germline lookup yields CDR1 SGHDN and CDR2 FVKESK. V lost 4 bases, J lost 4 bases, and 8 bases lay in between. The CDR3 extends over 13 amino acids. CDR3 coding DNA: TGTGCCAGCAGCCGGGGCGGTAATCAGCCCCAGCATTTT. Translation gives CASSRGGNQPQHF.

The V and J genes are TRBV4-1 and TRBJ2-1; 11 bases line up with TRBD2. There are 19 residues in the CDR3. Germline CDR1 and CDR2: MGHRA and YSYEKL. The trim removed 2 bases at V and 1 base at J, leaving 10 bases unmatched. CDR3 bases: TGCGCCAGCAGCCAACGGTCCGGGTTAGCGGGAGGGTCCTACAATGAGCAGTTCTTC. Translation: CASSQRSGLAGGSYNEQFF.